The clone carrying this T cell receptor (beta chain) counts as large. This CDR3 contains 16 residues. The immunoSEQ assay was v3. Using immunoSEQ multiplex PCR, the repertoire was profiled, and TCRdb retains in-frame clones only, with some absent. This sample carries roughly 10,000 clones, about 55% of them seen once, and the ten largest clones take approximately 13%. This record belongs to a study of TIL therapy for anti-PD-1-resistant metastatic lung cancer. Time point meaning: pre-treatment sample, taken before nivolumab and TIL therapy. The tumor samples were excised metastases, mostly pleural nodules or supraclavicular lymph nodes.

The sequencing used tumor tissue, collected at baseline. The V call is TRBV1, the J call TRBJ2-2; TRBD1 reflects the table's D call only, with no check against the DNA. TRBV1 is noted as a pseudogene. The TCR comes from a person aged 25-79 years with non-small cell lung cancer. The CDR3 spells CTSSPLDRLITGELFF. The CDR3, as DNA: TGCACCAGCAGCCCCTTGGACAGGTTAATCACCGGGGAGCTGTTTTTT.